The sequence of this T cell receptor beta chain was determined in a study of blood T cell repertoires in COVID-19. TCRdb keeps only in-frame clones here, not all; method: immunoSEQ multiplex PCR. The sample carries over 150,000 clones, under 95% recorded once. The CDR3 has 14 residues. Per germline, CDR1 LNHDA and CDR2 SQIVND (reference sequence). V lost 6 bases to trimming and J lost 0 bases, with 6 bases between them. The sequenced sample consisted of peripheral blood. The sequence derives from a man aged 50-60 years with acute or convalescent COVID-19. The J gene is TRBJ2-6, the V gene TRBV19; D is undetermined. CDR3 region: CASSISSGANVLTF. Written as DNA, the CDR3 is TGTGCCAGTAGCATCAGCTCTGGGGCCAACGTCCTGACTTTC.